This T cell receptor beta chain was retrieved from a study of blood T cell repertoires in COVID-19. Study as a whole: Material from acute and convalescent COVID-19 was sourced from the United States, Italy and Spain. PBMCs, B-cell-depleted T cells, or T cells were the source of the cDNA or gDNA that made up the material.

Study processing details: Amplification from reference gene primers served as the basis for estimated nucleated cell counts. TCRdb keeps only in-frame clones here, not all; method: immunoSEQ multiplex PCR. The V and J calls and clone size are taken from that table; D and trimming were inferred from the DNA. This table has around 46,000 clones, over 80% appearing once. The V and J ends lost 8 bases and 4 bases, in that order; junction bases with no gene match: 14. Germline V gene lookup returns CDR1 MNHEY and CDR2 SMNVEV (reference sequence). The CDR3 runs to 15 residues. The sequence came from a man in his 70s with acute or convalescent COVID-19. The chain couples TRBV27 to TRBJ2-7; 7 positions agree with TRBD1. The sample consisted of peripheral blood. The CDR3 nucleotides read TGTGCCAGCCGAAAAACGACAGGGTCGGCTTACGAGCAGTACTTC. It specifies CASRKTTGSAYEQYF.